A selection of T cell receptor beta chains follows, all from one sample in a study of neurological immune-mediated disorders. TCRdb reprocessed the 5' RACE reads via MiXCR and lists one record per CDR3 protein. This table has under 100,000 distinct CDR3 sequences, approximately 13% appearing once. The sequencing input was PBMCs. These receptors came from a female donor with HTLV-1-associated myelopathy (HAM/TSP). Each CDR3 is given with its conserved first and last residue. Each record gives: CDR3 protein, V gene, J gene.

CDR3 protein: CASSLDFYGYTF
V gene: TRBV7-9
J gene: TRBJ1-2

CDR3 protein: CASSFSGANVLTF
V gene: TRBV5-1
J gene: TRBJ2-6

CDR3 protein: CSARDREDANYGYTF
V gene: TRBV20-1
J gene: TRBJ1-2

CDR3 protein: CASSLGGEHGYGYTF
V gene: TRBV5-6
J gene: TRBJ1-2

CDR3 protein: CASSLHRDNEQFF
V gene: TRBV6-1
J gene: TRBJ2-1

CDR3 protein: CASSLTASRLGDTEAFF
V gene: TRBV7-9
J gene: TRBJ1-1

CDR3 protein: CASSQGHSPYNEQFF
V gene: TRBV4-1
J gene: TRBJ2-1

CDR3 protein: CATSSRGTSIYNEQFF
V gene: TRBV15
J gene: TRBJ2-1

CDR3 protein: CASSITSGGITDTQYF
V gene: TRBV27
J gene: TRBJ2-3

CDR3 protein: CASSLGPRENGYTF
V gene: TRBV5-1
J gene: TRBJ1-2

CDR3 protein: CASSLGGFPRPENYGYTF
V gene: TRBV5-5
J gene: TRBJ1-2

CDR3 protein: CAREVALAGQETQYF
V gene: TRBV11-2
J gene: TRBJ2-5

CDR3 protein: CATSRTTGYGEQFF
V gene: TRBV15
J gene: TRBJ2-1

CDR3 protein: CASSYERDYGYTF
V gene: TRBV6-6
J gene: TRBJ1-2

CDR3 protein: CATTPLPGDYEQYF
V gene: TRBV4-1
J gene: TRBJ2-7

CDR3 protein: CASSYHSGTGSQETQYF
V gene: TRBV7-9
J gene: TRBJ2-5

CDR3 protein: CASSPGYLTGQGTYEQYF
V gene: TRBV14
J gene: TRBJ2-7

CDR3 protein: CASSPGTSGVSTDTQYF
V gene: TRBV4-2
J gene: TRBJ2-3

CDR3 protein: CASSLARGGRDTQYF
V gene: TRBV7-9
J gene: TRBJ2-3

CDR3 protein: CASSLEGNEQYF
V gene: TRBV5-5
J gene: TRBJ2-7

CDR3 protein: CASSSPMELHYGYTF
V gene: TRBV7-9
J gene: TRBJ1-2

CDR3 protein: CASSLDVTNSYEQYF
V gene: TRBV5-4
J gene: TRBJ2-7

CDR3 protein: CASSLGQAPHGYTF
V gene: TRBV7-9
J gene: TRBJ1-2

CDR3 protein: CASSFFGQVSTDTQYF
V gene: TRBV28
J gene: TRBJ2-3

CDR3 protein: CASSVENNRGSPLHF
V gene: TRBV9
J gene: TRBJ1-6

CDR3 protein: CASSPGTSGGRQYF
V gene: TRBV9
J gene: TRBJ2-4

CDR3 protein: CASSYLRASWASYNEQFF
V gene: TRBV6-6
J gene: TRBJ2-1

CDR3 protein: CASSLEPGQATYEQYF
V gene: TRBV5-1
J gene: TRBJ2-7

CDR3 protein: CAISSTSGGYQETQYF
V gene: TRBV7-7
J gene: TRBJ2-5

CDR3 protein: CASSLDPSGGASSSEQFF
V gene: TRBV5-1
J gene: TRBJ2-1

CDR3 protein: CASSFRTEYEQYF
V gene: TRBV5-1
J gene: TRBJ2-7

CDR3 protein: CASRSAEAGTDTQYF
V gene: TRBV28
J gene: TRBJ2-3

CDR3 protein: CASSQGRGGFYEQYF
V gene: TRBV11-2
J gene: TRBJ2-7

CDR3 protein: CASSRTGGEEGYTF
V gene: TRBV5-1
J gene: TRBJ1-2

CDR3 protein: CAISESWGYEQFF
V gene: TRBV10-3
J gene: TRBJ2-1

CDR3 protein: CASSPGNRLHTEAFF
V gene: TRBV5-1
J gene: TRBJ1-1

CDR3 protein: CSPVGVGAWNSPLHF
V gene: TRBV20-1
J gene: TRBJ1-6

CDR3 protein: CASSIDDSESGANVLTF
V gene: TRBV27
J gene: TRBJ2-6

CDR3 protein: CASSSWTGRSTGELFF
V gene: TRBV11-2
J gene: TRBJ2-2

CDR3 protein: CSAHKRGRPYEQYF
V gene: TRBV20-1
J gene: TRBJ2-7

CDR3 protein: CASSLFGGNTGELFF
V gene: TRBV5-1
J gene: TRBJ2-2

CDR3 protein: CASSLYRFGNFTSTDTQYF
V gene: TRBV7-9
J gene: TRBJ2-3

CDR3 protein: CASSYLSSETQYF
V gene: TRBV28
J gene: TRBJ2-5

CDR3 protein: CASSLPLLASEAFF
V gene: TRBV28
J gene: TRBJ1-1

CDR3 protein: CASSWTGSSYEQYF
V gene: TRBV27
J gene: TRBJ2-7

CDR3 protein: CASRVGPGTRSETQYF
V gene: TRBV6-1
J gene: TRBJ2-5

CDR3 protein: CASSLAVRSMAKNIQYF
V gene: TRBV7-2
J gene: TRBJ2-4

CDR3 protein: CASSFGHTNVAANNGELFF
V gene: TRBV5-1
J gene: TRBJ2-2

CDR3 protein: CASNLQGGYGYTF
V gene: TRBV3-1
J gene: TRBJ1-2

CDR3 protein: CSARVQWEGDEQYF
V gene: TRBV20-1
J gene: TRBJ2-7

CDR3 protein: CASSLSGTGYNEQFF
V gene: TRBV27
J gene: TRBJ2-1

CDR3 protein: CASSPRLAGDYEQYF
V gene: TRBV7-9
J gene: TRBJ2-7

CDR3 protein: CASKTGGESYEQYF
V gene: TRBV28
J gene: TRBJ2-7

CDR3 protein: CSAREIAGGHYEQYF
V gene: TRBV20-1
J gene: TRBJ2-7

CDR3 protein: CASSESTNNEQFF
V gene: TRBV2
J gene: TRBJ2-1

CDR3 protein: CATSDLRAGRGNEQFF
V gene: TRBV24-1
J gene: TRBJ2-1

CDR3 protein: CASSAPATFYEQYF
V gene: TRBV7-9
J gene: TRBJ2-7

CDR3 protein: CASSLGQGAGSYEQYF
V gene: TRBV5-1
J gene: TRBJ2-7

CDR3 protein: CASRGGITSNTEAFF
V gene: TRBV5-6
J gene: TRBJ1-1

CDR3 protein: CASSQEDRGTTQYF
V gene: TRBV3-1
J gene: TRBJ2-7